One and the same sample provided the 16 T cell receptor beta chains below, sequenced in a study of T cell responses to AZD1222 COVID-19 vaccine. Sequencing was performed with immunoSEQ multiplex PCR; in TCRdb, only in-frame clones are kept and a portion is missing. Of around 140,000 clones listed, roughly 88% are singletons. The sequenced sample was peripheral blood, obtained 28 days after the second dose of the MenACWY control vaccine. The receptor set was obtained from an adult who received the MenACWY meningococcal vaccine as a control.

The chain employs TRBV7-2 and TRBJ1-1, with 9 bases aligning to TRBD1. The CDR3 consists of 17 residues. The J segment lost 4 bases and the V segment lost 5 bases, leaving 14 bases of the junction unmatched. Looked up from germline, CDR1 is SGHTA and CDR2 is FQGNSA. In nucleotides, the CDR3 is TGTGCCAGCAGCCCAGGGACAGGGTTACCCGGAGGCACTGAAGCTTTCTTT. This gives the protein CASSPGTGLPGGTEAFF.

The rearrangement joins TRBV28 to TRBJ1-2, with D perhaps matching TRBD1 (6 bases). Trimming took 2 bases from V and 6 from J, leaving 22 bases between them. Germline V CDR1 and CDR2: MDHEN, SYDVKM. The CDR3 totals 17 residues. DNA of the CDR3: TGTGCCAGCAGTTTAGAGGGGGTCGGCAGGGGCTTACATGGCTACACCTTC. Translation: CASSLEGVGRGLHGYTF.

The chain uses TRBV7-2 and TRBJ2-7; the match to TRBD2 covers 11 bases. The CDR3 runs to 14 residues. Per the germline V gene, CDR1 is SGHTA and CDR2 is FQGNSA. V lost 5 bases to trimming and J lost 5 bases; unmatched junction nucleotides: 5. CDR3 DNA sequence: TGTGCCAGCAGCGTACTAGCGGGAGTCCACGAGCAGTACTTC. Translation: CASSVLAGVHEQYF.

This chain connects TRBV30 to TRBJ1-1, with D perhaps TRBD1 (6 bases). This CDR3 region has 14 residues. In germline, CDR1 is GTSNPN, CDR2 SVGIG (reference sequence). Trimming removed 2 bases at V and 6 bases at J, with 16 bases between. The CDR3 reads CAWSPGRGWPEAFF. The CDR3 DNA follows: TGTGCCTGGAGTCCGGGAAGGGGGTGGCCTGAAGCTTTCTTT.

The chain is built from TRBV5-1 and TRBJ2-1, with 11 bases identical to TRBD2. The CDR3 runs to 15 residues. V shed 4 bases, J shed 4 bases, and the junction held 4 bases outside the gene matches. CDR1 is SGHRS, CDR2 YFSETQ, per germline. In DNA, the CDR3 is TGCGCCAGCAGCCCCGGGACTAGCGGATACAATGAGCAGTTCTTC. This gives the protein CASSPGTSGYNEQFF.

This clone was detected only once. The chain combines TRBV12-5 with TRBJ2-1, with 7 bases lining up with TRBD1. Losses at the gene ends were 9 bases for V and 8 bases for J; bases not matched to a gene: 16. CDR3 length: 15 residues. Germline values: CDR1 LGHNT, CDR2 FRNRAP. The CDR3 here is CASSWKGGAGDEQFF. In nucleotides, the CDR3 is TGTGCTAGCTCTTGGAAAGGGGGCGCAGGGGATGAGCAGTTCTTC.

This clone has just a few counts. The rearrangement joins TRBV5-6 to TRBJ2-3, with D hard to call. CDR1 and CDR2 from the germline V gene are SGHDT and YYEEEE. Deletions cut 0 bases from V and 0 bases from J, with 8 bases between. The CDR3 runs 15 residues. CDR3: CASSLAITSTDTQYF. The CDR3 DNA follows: TGTGCCAGCAGCTTGGCCATTACAAGCACAGATACGCAGTATTTT.

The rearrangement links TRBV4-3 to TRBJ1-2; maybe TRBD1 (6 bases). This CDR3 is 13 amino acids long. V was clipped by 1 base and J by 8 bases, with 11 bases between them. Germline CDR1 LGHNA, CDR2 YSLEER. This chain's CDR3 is CASSQAGGGGYTF. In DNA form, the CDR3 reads TGCGCCAGCAGCCAAGCGGGGGGCGGGGGCTACACCTTC.

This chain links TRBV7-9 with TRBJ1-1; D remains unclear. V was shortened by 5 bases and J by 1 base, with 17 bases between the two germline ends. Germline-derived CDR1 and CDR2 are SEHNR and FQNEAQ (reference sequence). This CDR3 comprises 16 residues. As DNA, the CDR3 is TGTGCCAGCAGCGAACGGAGCGGGAGGGCGAACACTGAAGCTTTCTTT. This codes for CASSERSGRANTEAFF.

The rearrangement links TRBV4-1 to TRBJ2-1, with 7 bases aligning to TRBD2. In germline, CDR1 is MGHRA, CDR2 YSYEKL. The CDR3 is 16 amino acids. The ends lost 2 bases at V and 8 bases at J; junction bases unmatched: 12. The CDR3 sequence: CASSQFSGGSPDEQFF. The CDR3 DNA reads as TGCGCCAGCAGCCAATTTTCCGGGGGGTCCCCCGATGAGCAGTTCTTC.

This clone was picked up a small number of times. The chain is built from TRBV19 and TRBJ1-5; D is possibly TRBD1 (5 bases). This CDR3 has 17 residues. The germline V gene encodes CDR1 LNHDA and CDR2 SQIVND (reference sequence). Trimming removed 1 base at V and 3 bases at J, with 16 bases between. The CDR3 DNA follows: TGTGCCAGTAGTATAGGCATGAAAGCAGGGCTCAATCAGCCCCAGCATTTT. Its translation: CASSIGMKAGLNQPQHF.

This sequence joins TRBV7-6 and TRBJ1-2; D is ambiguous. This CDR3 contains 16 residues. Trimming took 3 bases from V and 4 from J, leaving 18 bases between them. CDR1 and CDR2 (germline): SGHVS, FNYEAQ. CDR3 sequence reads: CASSLSASDRGYGYTF. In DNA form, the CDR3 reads TGTGCCAGCAGCTTGTCTGCTTCGGACCGGGGCTATGGCTACACCTTC.

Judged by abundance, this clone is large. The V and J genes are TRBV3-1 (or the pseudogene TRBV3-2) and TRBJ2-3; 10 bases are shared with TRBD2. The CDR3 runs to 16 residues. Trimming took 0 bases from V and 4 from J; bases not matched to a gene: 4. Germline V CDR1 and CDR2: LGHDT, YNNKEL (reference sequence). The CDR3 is CASSQELAGVSDTQYF. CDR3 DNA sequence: TGTGCCAGCAGCCAAGAGCTAGCGGGAGTCTCAGATACGCAGTATTTT.

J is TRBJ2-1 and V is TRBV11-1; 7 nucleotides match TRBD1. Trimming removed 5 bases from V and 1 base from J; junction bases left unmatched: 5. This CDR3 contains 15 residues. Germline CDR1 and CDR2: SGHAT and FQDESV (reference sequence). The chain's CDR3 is CASSLLQGSYNEQFF. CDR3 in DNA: TGTGCCAGCAGCCTTCTACAGGGGTCCTACAATGAGCAGTTCTTC.

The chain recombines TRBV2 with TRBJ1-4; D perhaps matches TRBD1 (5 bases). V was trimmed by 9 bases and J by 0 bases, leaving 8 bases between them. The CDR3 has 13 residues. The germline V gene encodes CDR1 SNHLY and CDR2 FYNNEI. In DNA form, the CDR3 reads TGTGCCAGGCGGACACCAACTAATGAAAAACTGTTTTTT. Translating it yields CARRTPTNEKLFF.

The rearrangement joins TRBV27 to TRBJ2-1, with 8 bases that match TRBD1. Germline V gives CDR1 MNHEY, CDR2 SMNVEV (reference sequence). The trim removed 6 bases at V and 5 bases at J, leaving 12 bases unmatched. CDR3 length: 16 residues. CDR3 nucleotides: TGTGCCAGCAGCCCAACCACAGGGGGGTGGAACAATGAGCAGTTCTTC. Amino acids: CASSPTTGGWNNEQFF.